One and the same sample provided the 8 T cell receptor beta chains below, sequenced in a study of T cell responses to AZD1222 COVID-19 vaccine. Some clones are missing from TCRdb's copy, which holds only in-frame ones; the method was immunoSEQ multiplex PCR. The data hold about 180,000 clones, with 80% to 95% observed a single time. The material sequenced was peripheral blood, taken 28 days after the second AZD1222 dose. The receptors were sampled from an adult who received the AZD1222 COVID-19 vaccine.

The rearrangement uses TRBV19 and TRBJ1-1; D not resolved. V lost 2 bases and J lost 7, with 5 bases in between. CDR1 and CDR2 from the germline V gene are LNHDA and SQIVND (reference sequence). The CDR3 has 11 amino acids. CDR3 sequence (DNA): TGTGCCAGTAGTATAATTGTTGAAGCTTTCTTT. This codes for CASSIIVEAFF. The full variable domain, with the rest looked up from reference TRBV19 and TRBJ1-1, is DGGITQSPKYLFRKEGQNVTLSCEQNLNHDAMYWYRQDPGQGLRLIYYSQIVNDFQKGDIAEGYSVSREKKESFPLTVTSAQKNPTAFYLCASSIIVEAFFGQGTRLTVV.

This rearrangement joins TRBV9 to TRBJ2-3; 7 bases fit TRBD1. After removal of 1 base from V and 0 bases from J, the junction contained 5 bases not matched to a gene. This CDR3 spans 16 amino acids. CDR1 and CDR2 (germline): SGDLS, YYNGEE. The CDR3 reads CASSVRGGQSTDTQYF. CDR3 DNA sequence: TGTGCCAGCAGCGTAAGAGGGGGACAGAGCACAGATACGCAGTATTTT. Full variable domain (rest looked up from reference TRBV9 and TRBJ2-3): DSGVTQTPKHLITATGQRVTLRCSPRSGDLSVYWYQQSLDQGLQFLIQYYNGEERAKGNILERFSAQQFPDLHSELNLSSLELGDSALYFCASSVRGGQSTDTQYFGPGTRLTVL.

The J gene is TRBJ2-7, the V gene TRBV6-5, with 9 bases identical to TRBD1. From germline, CDR1 is MNHEY and CDR2 SVGAGI. CDR3 length: 16 amino acids. The junction had 11 bases not matched to a gene; V was cut back by 2 bases and J by 6 bases. The CDR3, as DNA: TGTGCCAGCAGTTACGCGGTAACCGGGACAGGGCGCGAGCAGTACTTC. Its translation is CASSYAVTGTGREQYF.

This sequence joins TRBV2 and TRBJ1-2, with 12 bases that match TRBD1. The germline V gene has CDR1 SNHLY and CDR2 FYNNEI. V trimming: 8 bases; J trimming: 4 bases; junction bases outside the gene matches: 5. This CDR3 comprises 14 residues. CDR3 bases: TGTGCCAGCCGAGGGACAGGGGGCGGCTATGGCTACACCTTC. Protein sequence: CASRGTGGGYGYTF. The whole variable domain, remainder taken from reference TRBV2 and TRBJ1-2, is EPEVTQTPSHQVTQMGQEVILRCVPISNHLYFYWYRQILGQKVEFLVSFYNNEISEKSEIFDDQFSVERPDGSNFTLKIRSTKLEDSAMYFCASRGTGGGYGYTFGSGTRLTVV.

The chain couples TRBV10-2 to TRBJ2-5, with TRBD2 as a possible D gene (6 bases). The germline V and J ends were trimmed by 2 bases and 5 bases, with 12 bases remaining between them. This CDR3 has 14 residues. Germline V lookup: CDR1 WSHSY, CDR2 SAAADI. Here the CDR3 DNA reads TGCGCCAGCAGTGAGCCCCCGGGACTGGAGACCCAGTACTTC. It codes for CASSEPPGLETQYF.

This clone has a single count. The chain links TRBV29-1 to TRBJ1-1; D call uncertain. The CDR3 has 12 amino acids. Between the trimmed V and J ends, which lost 7 bases and 1 base, there was a span of 10 bases. Germline CDR1 reads SQVTM; CDR2 reads ANQGSEA. The CDR3 nucleotides read TGCAGCGATTGGTCGACGAACACTGAAGCTTTCTTT. Translating it yields CSDWSTNTEAFF.

CDR3 bases: TGTGCCAGCAGCCAAGCCACAGGAGGCACCATATATTTT. Encoded protein: CASSQATGGTIYF. The rearrangement uses TRBV14 and TRBJ1-3; possibly TRBD1 for D (5 bases). CDR3 size: 13 residues. Per germline, CDR1 SGHDN and CDR2 FVKESK. Between the trimmed V and J ends, which lost 1 base and 9 bases, there was a span of 10 bases. The variable domain in full, completed from reference TRBV14 and TRBJ1-3, reads EAGVTQFPSHSVIEKGQTVTLRCDPISGHDNLYWYRRVMGKEIKFLLHFVKESKQDESGMPNNRFLAERTGGTYSTLKVQPAELEDSGVYFCASSQATGGTIYFGEGSWLTVV.

The chain recombines TRBV9 with TRBJ1-3; D is ambiguous. The germline V and J ends were trimmed by 0 bases and 0 bases, with 4 bases remaining between them. The CDR3 has 14 residues. Germline V gene sequence: CDR1 SGDLS, CDR2 YYNGEE. In DNA, the CDR3 is TGTGCCAGCAGCGTAGGGCTCTCTGGAAACACCATATATTTT. Translated, it gives CASSVGLSGNTIYF.